These 22 T cell receptor beta chains share one sample of origin, sequenced in a study of T cells in narcolepsy. Measured with immunoSEQ multiplex PCR; TCRdb has only the in-frame clones, and not every one. This sample has 13,000 or so clones, with less than 90% found just once. The sample taken for sequencing was CD45RA- memory CD4+ T cells from PBMCs. The source is a human donor with narcolepsy.

This chain links TRBV9 with TRBJ2-2, with D uncertain. Trimming shortened V by 3 bases and J by 0 bases, and 12 bases separated the two germline ends. Germline assignment: CDR1 SGDLS and CDR2 YYNGEE. The CDR3 is 16 amino acids. The CDR3 DNA reads TGTGCCAGCAGCGCGTTTAGCAGAACGAACACCGGGGAGCTGTTTTTT. It specifies CASSAFSRTNTGELFF.

The J gene is TRBJ2-1, the V gene TRBV11-2; D call uncertain. The CDR3 has 11 amino acids. Trimming pared 2 bases from V and 8 bases from J, leaving 4 bases between. The germline gives CDR1 SGHAT, CDR2 FQNNGV. The CDR3 DNA reads as TGTGCCAGCAGCTTATGGCATGAGCAGTTCTTC. Protein product: CASSLWHEQFF.

V usage is TRBV13 and J usage is TRBJ2-7, with a weak D call TRBD2 (5 bases). V was clipped by 2 bases and J by 1 base, with 15 bases between them. Germline CDR1 and CDR2: PRHDT and FYEKMQ (reference sequence). The CDR3 is 16 amino acids. The CDR3 region is CASSLLIGRRSYEQYF. CDR3 DNA: TGTGCCAGCAGCTTATTAATTGGGAGACGGTCCTACGAGCAGTACTTC.

This sequence joins TRBV4-2 and TRBJ2-7; no clear D gene. This CDR3 is built from 15 residues. CDR1 and CDR2 (germline): LGHNA, YNFKEQ. Trimming cost V 0 bases and J 0 bases, with 9 bases left between them. This CDR3 is CASSQDISSSYEQYF. Here the CDR3 DNA reads TGTGCCAGCAGCCAAGACATTTCGAGCTCCTACGAGCAGTACTTC.

The chain combines TRBV6-1 with TRBJ2-5, with 8 bases identical to TRBD1. The length of the CDR3 is 13 residues. Germline-derived CDR1 and CDR2 are MNHNS and SASEGT. J gave up 5 bases and V 9 bases, and 8 bases lay outside the gene matches. In nucleotides, the CDR3 is TGTGCCAGTAACAGGGGGTCGGAGGAGACCCAGTACTTC. Its translation: CASNRGSEETQYF.

This clone was seen only once. V gene TRBV5-8 combines with J gene TRBJ2-7, with 7 bases lining up with TRBD2. V shed 4 bases and J 2 bases; nucleotides not matched to a gene: 15. This CDR3 comprises 17 residues. Germline CDR1 SGHTS, CDR2 YDEGEE. This CDR3 reads CASSPPRWSGVTYEQYF. CDR3 in DNA: TGTGCCAGCAGCCCTCCCAGGTGGAGCGGGGTCACCTACGAGCAGTACTTC.

The CDR3 loop reads CASSVLGEGQPQHF. CDR3 coding DNA: TGTGCCAGCAGTGTCCTTGGAGAGGGTCAGCCCCAGCATTTT. The chain uses TRBV2 and TRBJ1-5; D gene unclear. Trimming left V 4 bases short and J 6 bases short, with 13 bases between. CDR1 SNHLY and CDR2 FYNNEI come from the germline V gene. The CDR3 extends over 14 amino acids. The entire variable domain, with the rest obtained from reference TRBV2 and TRBJ1-5, is as follows: EPEVTQTPSHQVTQMGQEVILRCVPISNHLYFYWYRQILGQKVEFLVSFYNNEISEKSEIFDDQFSVERPDGSNFTLKIRSTKLEDSAMYFCASSVLGEGQPQHFGDGTRLSIL.

V gene TRBV30 combines with J gene TRBJ2-5; tentative D call: TRBD2 (5 bases). The germline V gene encodes CDR1 GTSNPN and CDR2 SVGIG (reference sequence). Trimming took 8 bases from V and 0 from J, leaving 10 bases between them. The CDR3 covers 12 residues. CDR3 bases: TGTGCCCTCTCGGGGAACCAAGAGACCCAGTACTTC. The encoded protein is CALSGNQETQYF.

The chain employs TRBV11-3 and TRBJ2-7; 8 bases are a match to TRBD1. Germline-derived CDR1 and CDR2 are SGHNT and YENEEA. V gave up 5 bases and J gave up 5 bases; unmatched junction bases: 8. The CDR3 contains 14 residues. The CDR3 DNA reads TGTGCCAGCAGCCGCGGGACAGGATCTCACGAGCAGTACTTC. This translates into CASSRGTGSHEQYF.

V usage is TRBV2 and J usage is TRBJ2-1; TRBD2 might be the D (5 bases). Per germline, CDR1 SNHLY and CDR2 FYNNEI. This CDR3 contains 13 residues. Trimming shortened V by 8 bases and J by 1 base, and 9 bases separated the two germline ends. The CDR3 nucleotides read TGTGCCAGCGGGAGCGAGTCCTACAATGAGCAGTTCTTC. Translating it yields CASGSESYNEQFF.

The chain combines TRBV5-1 with TRBJ2-7; tentatively, D is TRBD1 or TRBD2 (5 bases each). Germline V lookup: CDR1 SGHRS, CDR2 YFSETQ. The V end was cut by 5 bases, the J end by 5 bases, with 17 bases between. The CDR3 covers 14 residues. The CDR3 here is CASSLRGRMDEQYF. CDR3 sequence (DNA): TGCGCCAGCAGTTTGAGGGGCCGAATGGACGAGCAGTACTTC.

This sequence joins TRBV11-2 and TRBJ2-3; the match to TRBD1 covers 8 bases. From germline, CDR1 is SGHAT and CDR2 FQNNGV. V lost 5 bases to trimming and J lost 2 bases; unmatched junction nucleotides: 9. The CDR3 is made up of 16 amino acids. Here the CDR3 reads CASSPGDRRYTDTQYF. The CDR3 nucleotides are TGTGCCAGCAGCCCTGGGGACAGGAGATACACAGATACGCAGTATTTT.

This clone has only one observation. This chain joins TRBV7-2 and TRBJ2-6, with 14 bases that match TRBD2. V dropped 3 bases and J dropped 2; count of bases not matched to a gene: 3. Germline V gene data show CDR1 as SGHTA and CDR2 as FQGNSA. The CDR3 is 18 amino acids. CDR3 sequence reads: CASSLGLAGVAGANVLTF. DNA for the CDR3: TGTGCCAGCAGCTTGGGACTAGCGGGAGTGGCTGGGGCCAACGTCCTGACTTTC.

The chain combines TRBV11-3 with TRBJ2-1, with D tentatively TRBD2 (6 bases). From germline, CDR1 is SGHNT and CDR2 YENEEA. V dropped 4 bases and J dropped 1 base, with 11 bases sitting between them. The CDR3 covers 15 residues. This CDR3 is CASSSGTVSYNEQFF. The CDR3 DNA follows: TGTGCCAGCAGCTCAGGGACTGTTTCCTACAATGAGCAGTTCTTC.

The rearrangement uses TRBV29-1 and TRBJ2-6; D is possibly TRBD2 (6 bases). The V end lost 4 bases, the J end lost 0 bases, and 16 bases lay between the germline ends. Germline assignment: CDR1 SQVTM and CDR2 ANQGSEA. The CDR3 covers 17 residues. The CDR3 sequence: CSVGGRDSSSGANVLTF. CDR3 coding DNA: TGCAGCGTTGGGGGACGGGACTCTAGCTCTGGGGCCAACGTCCTGACTTTC. Full variable domain (outside the CDR3, taken from reference TRBV29-1 and TRBJ2-6): SAVISQKPSRDICQRGTSLTIQCQVDSQVTMMFWYRQQPGQSLTLIATANQGSEATYESGFVIDKFPISRPNLTFSTLTVSNMSPEDSSIYLCSVGGRDSSSGANVLTFGAGSRLTVL.

The V call is TRBV5-1, the J call TRBJ1-5, with D unclear. The germline V and J ends were trimmed by 2 bases and 6 bases, with 12 bases remaining between them. The germline CDR1 and CDR2 sequences are SGHRS and YFSETQ. The CDR3 is 14 amino acids. The CDR3 spells CASSFGSESQPQHF. The CDR3 DNA is TGCGCCAGCAGCTTTGGGTCGGAGAGTCAGCCCCAGCATTTT.

This clone was detected once. The chain joins TRBV7-8 to TRBJ1-5; 9 nucleotides line up with TRBD1. Germline loops: CDR1 SGHVS, CDR2 FQNEAQ. The V segment lost 5 bases and the J segment 7 bases; nucleotides outside the gene matches: 9. This CDR3 has 15 amino acids. CDR3 loop: CASSVVQGAGQPQHF. CDR3 sequence (DNA): TGTGCCAGCAGCGTCGTACAGGGGGCTGGGCAGCCCCAGCATTTT.

The CDR3 here is CASRGRAQGAIEQYF. The DNA of the CDR3 is TGTGCCAGTAGAGGGAGGGCACAGGGGGCGATTGAGCAGTACTTC. This chain links TRBV2 with TRBJ2-5; 9 bases are a match to TRBD1. Trimming removed 9 bases from V and 11 bases from J; junction bases left unmatched: 19. CDR1 SNHLY and CDR2 FYNNEI come from the germline V gene. The CDR3 covers 15 residues.

The V and J genes are TRBV30 and TRBJ1-4; the D is unclear. Trimming removed 0 bases at V and 8 bases at J, with 13 bases between. The germline V gene encodes CDR1 GTSNPN and CDR2 SVGIG (reference sequence). The CDR3 covers 14 residues. This chain's CDR3 is CAWSVDRGGEKLFF. CDR3 coding DNA: TGTGCCTGGAGTGTAGACCGGGGTGGCGAAAAACTGTTTTTT.

This sequence joins TRBV28 and TRBJ1-2; 8 bases match TRBD1. Germline lookup yields CDR1 MDHEN and CDR2 SYDVKM. V gave up 6 bases and J gave up 8 bases; unmatched junction bases: 14. CDR3 length: 15 residues. CDR3 sequence reads: CASSFFDRGLGGYTF. CDR3 in DNA: TGTGCCAGCAGCTTTTTCGACAGGGGTCTTGGCGGCTACACCTTC.

The chain combines TRBV6-6 with TRBJ1-1; no clear D gene. The CDR3 is made up of 14 amino acids. Trimming shortened V by 5 bases and J by 0 bases, and 10 bases separated the two germline ends. Germline V gene data show CDR1 as MNHNY and CDR2 as SVGAGI (reference sequence). The CDR3 sequence is CASSEMRMNTEAFF. The CDR3 DNA follows: TGTGCCAGCAGTGAGATGAGAATGAACACTGAAGCTTTCTTT.

A single count supports this clone. The chain links TRBV7-2 to TRBJ2-1, with 7 bases fitting TRBD2. The CDR3 spans 15 residues. Germline CDR1 reads SGHTA; CDR2 reads FQGNSA. V lost 5 bases, J lost 4 bases, and 8 bases stayed unmatched. CDR3 in DNA: TGTGCCAGCAGCGCAGACCGGGACTATTACAATGAGCAGTTCTTC. Protein product: CASSADRDYYNEQFF. The full variable domain, rest sourced from reference TRBV7-2 and TRBJ2-1, is GAGVSQSPSNKVTEKGKDVELRCDPISGHTALYWYRQSLGQGLEFLIYFQGNSAPDKSGLPSDRFSAERTGGSVSTLTIQRTQQEDSAVYLCASSADRDYYNEQFFGPGTRLTVL.